The 3 T cell receptor beta chains in this list originate from one sample, sequenced in a study of T-cell memory formation after mild COVID-19. Each CDR3 protein is one row after TCRdb ran MiXCR on the 5' RACE reads. The repertoire holds a few hundred thousand distinct CDR3 sequences, with just under 20% as singletons. Sample: PBMCs or a T cell subset sorted from them (not recorded which). These receptors were obtained from a man younger than 30 who had mild COVID-19 (a few samples of this study predate the infection). Cell type and time point are not known.

This clonotype was picked up a small number of times. A read error is likely, as this CDR3 ends without the conserved phenylalanine or tryptophan. It is unclear where the CDR3 begins or ends on the DNA, so no DNA is shown, and the CDR3 is as TCRdb lists it. The rearrangement joins TRBV4-1 to TRBJ1-2; the table's D call TRBD1 went unverified against the DNA. From germline, CDR1 is MGHRA and CDR2 YSYEKL. Termini included, the CDR3 measures 13 amino acids. CDR3 loop: CASSQVGQGTVQL.

This chain links TRBV19 with TRBJ1-1, with D tentatively TRBD1 (5 bases). CDR1 and CDR2 from the germline V gene are LNHDA and SQIVND (reference sequence). This CDR3 spans 10 amino acids. V shed 7 bases and J shed 9 bases, with 9 bases lying between them. In nucleotides, the CDR3 is TGTGCCAGTATCGCAGGGAAAGCTTTCTTT. Encoded protein: CASIAGKAFF. The complete variable domain, with remaining parts taken from reference TRBV19 and TRBJ1-1, reads DGGITQSPKYLFRKEGQNVTLSCEQNLNHDAMYWYRQDPGQGLRLIYYSQIVNDFQKGDIAEGYSVSREKKESFPLTVTSAQKNPTAFYLCASIAGKAFFGQGTRLTVV.

This clonotype was found many times. This chain uses TRBV2 with TRBJ2-7; 7 bases agree with TRBD1. With 5 bases clipped from V and 1 base from J, the junction kept 8 bases outside the gene matches. Germline values: CDR1 SNHLY, CDR2 FYNNEI. The CDR3 has 15 residues. The CDR3 region is CASSPLPGGSYEQYF. In nucleotides, the CDR3 is TGTGCCAGCAGTCCTTTGCCAGGGGGATCCTACGAGCAGTACTTC.